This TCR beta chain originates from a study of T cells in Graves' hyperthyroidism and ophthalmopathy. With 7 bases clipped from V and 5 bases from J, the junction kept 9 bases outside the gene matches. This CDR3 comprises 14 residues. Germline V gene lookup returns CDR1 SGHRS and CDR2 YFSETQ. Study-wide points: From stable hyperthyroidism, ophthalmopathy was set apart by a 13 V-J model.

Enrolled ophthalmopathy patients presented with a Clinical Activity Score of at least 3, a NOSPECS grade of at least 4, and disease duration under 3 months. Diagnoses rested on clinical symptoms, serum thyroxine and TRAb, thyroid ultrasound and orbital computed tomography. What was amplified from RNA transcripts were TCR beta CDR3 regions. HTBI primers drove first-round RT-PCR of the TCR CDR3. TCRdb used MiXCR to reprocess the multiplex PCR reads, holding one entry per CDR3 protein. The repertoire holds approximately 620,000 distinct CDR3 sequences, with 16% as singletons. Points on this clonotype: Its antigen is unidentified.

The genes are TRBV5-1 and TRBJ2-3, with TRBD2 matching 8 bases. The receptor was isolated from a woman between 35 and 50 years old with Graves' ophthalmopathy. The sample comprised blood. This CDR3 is CASRTSGIRDTQYF. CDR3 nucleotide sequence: TGCGCCAGCCGAACTAGCGGAATAAGAGATACGCAGTATTTT. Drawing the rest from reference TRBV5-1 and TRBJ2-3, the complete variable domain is KAGVTQTPRYLIKTRGQQVTLSCSPISGHRSVSWYQQTPGQGLQFLFEYFSETQRNKGNFPGRFSGRQFSNSRSEMNVSTLELGDSALYLCASRTSGIRDTQYFGPGTRLTVL.